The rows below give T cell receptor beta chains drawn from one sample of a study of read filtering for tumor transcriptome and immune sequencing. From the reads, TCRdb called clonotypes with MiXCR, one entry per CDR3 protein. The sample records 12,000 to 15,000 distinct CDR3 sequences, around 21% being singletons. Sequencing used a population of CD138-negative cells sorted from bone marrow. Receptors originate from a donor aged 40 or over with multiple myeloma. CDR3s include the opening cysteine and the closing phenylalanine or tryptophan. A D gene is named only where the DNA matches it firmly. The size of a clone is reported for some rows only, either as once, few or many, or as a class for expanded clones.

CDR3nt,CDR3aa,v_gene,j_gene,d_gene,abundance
TGTGCCAGCAGCACCCAAGAAAATCAGCCCCAGCATTTT,CASSTQENQPQHF,TRBV7-2,TRBJ1-5,-,-
TGCAGTGCTAGAGACACAGGGGGAGCGTTTAGCTACACCTTC,CSARDTGGAFSYTF,TRBV20-1,TRBJ1-2,TRBD1,many
TGTGCCAGCAGCTTAAGGAGCGGGGGCACGGGGGATACGCAGTATTTT,CASSLRSGGTGDTQYF,TRBV7-2,TRBJ2-3,TRBD2,-
TGCAGTGCTACGTCAAGGGGACTAGCGGGATTCTGGTCCTACAATGAGCAGTTCTTC,CSATSRGLAGFWSYNEQFF,TRBV20-1,TRBJ2-1,TRBD2,-
TGCAGTGCTAGGGGACTAGCGGGAGAGGAGACCCAGTACTTC,CSARGLAGEETQYF,TRBV20-1,TRBJ2-5,TRBD2,few
TGTGCCAGCAGCCAATCTGCGGGTCCAAGCCAGGGTGGTCCGTTCTTC,CASSQSAGPSQGGPFF,TRBV4-1,TRBJ2-1,-,many
TGTGCCAGCAGTGAACAGGGGGCGCGATCCGGGGAGCTGTTTTTT,CASSEQGARSGELFF,TRBV25-1,TRBJ2-2,TRBD1,few
TGTGCCAGCAGTACCGACGGCGGCGATGATCAGTTCTTC,CASSTDGGDDQFF,TRBV2,TRBJ2-1,-,few
TGCGCCAGCAGCCAAGATGAAAGACTCGTTCGTGGACTAGCTGCGCAGTATTTT,CASSQDERLVRGLAAQYF,TRBV4-1,TRBJ2-3,TRBD2,many
TGCAGTGCTAGAGCGTTTATGGGAGGAGCGGGAAACACCGGGGAGCTGTTTTTT,CSARAFMGGAGNTGELFF,TRBV20-1,TRBJ2-2,TRBD2,few
TGTGCCAGCAGCCCCTCCCACAATGAGCAGTTCTTC,CASSPSHNEQFF,TRBV5-4,TRBJ2-1,-,many
TGTGCCATCAGTGAAAACAATGAGCAGTTCTTC,CAISENNEQFF,TRBV10-3,TRBJ2-1,-,-
TGCAGTGCTAGTATGCAGGTTAAGCGCGAGACCCAGTACTTC,CSASMQVKRETQYF,TRBV20-1,TRBJ2-5,-,many
TGTGCCAGCAGCTTGACGGGACAGGGGGCTAGGGGGACCCAGTACTTC,CASSLTGQGARGTQYF,TRBV5-6,TRBJ2-5,TRBD1,-
TGTGCCAGCAGTGAACCAGGGAACACTGGAAACACCATATATTTT,CASSEPGNTGNTIYF,TRBV6-1,TRBJ1-3,-,few
TGTGCCAGCAGTTCGCTCCCGGGGCCTCAAGAGACCCAGTACTTC,CASSSLPGPQETQYF,TRBV12-3/TRBV12-4,TRBJ2-5,-,few
TGTGCCAGCAGCGTAGACATAGGCAGCACAGATACGCAGTATTTT,CASSVDIGSTDTQYF,TRBV5-5,TRBJ2-3,-,many
TGTGCCAGCAGAGCGGGTCATAGCACAGATACGCAGTATTTT,CASRAGHSTDTQYF,TRBV2,TRBJ2-3,-,few
TGTGCCATTCCTAACAATGAGCAGTTCTTC,CAIPNNEQFF,TRBV7-3,TRBJ2-1,-,many
TGTGCCACCCAACGCCCGAGCGGCAGGGAGGAGTATGGCTACACCTTC,CATQRPSGREEYGYTF,TRBV19,TRBJ1-2,-,-
TGTGCCAGCAGCTTGTACAGCCTCCGCCACACCGGGGAGCTGTTTTTT,CASSLYSLRHTGELFF,TRBV7-2,TRBJ2-2,-,-
TGCAGTGCCCAAATCCCGGGACTAGGGGGTGAGACCCAGTACTTC,CSAQIPGLGGETQYF,TRBV20-1,TRBJ2-5,TRBD2,many
TGTGCCAGCAGCCGTAGCGGGAGCGGGGAAGAGACCCAGTACTTC,CASSRSGSGEETQYF,TRBV12-3/TRBV12-4,TRBJ2-5,TRBD2,few
TGTGCCAGCAGCCAAATAGCGGGAGACCCCTACAATGAGCAGTTCTTC,CASSQIAGDPYNEQFF,TRBV3-1,TRBJ2-1,TRBD2,many
TGTGCCAGCAGCCCGGGACAGGGCGATGAAAAACTGTTTTTT,CASSPGQGDEKLFF,TRBV6-6,TRBJ1-4,TRBD1,many
TGCGCCAGCAGCTTGGCCGGACAAGCTAAAGCTTTCTTT,CASSLAGQAKAFF,TRBV5-1,TRBJ1-1,-,-
TGTGCCAGCGAAGCCTCTGGGGCCAACGTCCTGACTTTC,CASEASGANVLTF,TRBV25-1,TRBJ2-6,-,few
TGTGCCAGCAGTGAAGCGGCAACTAGCGGGAGCTTGAATACGCAGTATTTT,CASSEAATSGSLNTQYF,TRBV6-1,TRBJ2-3,TRBD2,large
TGCGCCAGCAGCGAGACTAGCGGGAGCTACGAGCAGTACTTC,CASSETSGSYEQYF,TRBV5-1,TRBJ2-7,TRBD2,-
TGCGCCAGCAGCATCTCCCAGACTACCGTTTGGGGTGAGCAGTTCTTC,CASSISQTTVWGEQFF,TRBV5-1,TRBJ2-1,-,many
TGTGCCATCAGTGAGTCTGGTGGGGACTATGGCTACACCTTC,CAISESGGDYGYTF,TRBV10-3,TRBJ1-2,-,few
TGTGCCAGTGGGGTGGACAGGCCCGGCTCTGGGGCCAACGTCCTGACTTTC,CASGVDRPGSGANVLTF,TRBV19,TRBJ2-6,TRBD1,many
TGCAGTGCTATCCAGGGGACTGAAGCTTTCTTT,CSAIQGTEAFF,TRBV20-1,TRBJ1-1,-,few